These 32 T cell receptor beta chains were sequenced from one sample in a study of tumor-infiltrating lymphocytes in primary liver carcinoma. For each extraction, RNA and DNA were obtained together from about 21-30 mg of unsorted bulk tissue. Constant-region priming of approximately 500 ng total RNA yielded TCR beta cDNA. Slightly modified ARM-PCR, run as three nested multiplex PCR rounds, produced the TCR beta libraries. TRBV1-TRBV30 forward primers paired with a C-beta reverse primer were used in the first two PCR rounds, which ran roughly 9 cycles each. TCRdb re-called the multiplex PCR reads with MiXCR, one entry per CDR3 protein. Found here are about 20,000 distinct CDR3 sequences, around 82% of them singletons; the top ten hold 35%. Sequenced input: liver tumor tissue from sampling region 2. The sample's subset: tumor region T2, inferior pole. The receptors stem from a young woman with primary liver carcinoma and hepatitis B virus infection.

A word on this clonotype: The junction shows a germline mismatch at one end, possibly a read error. The chain recombines TRBV5-4 with TRBJ2-1, with 9 bases identical to TRBD2. The CDR3 totals 16 residues. Looked up from germline, CDR1 is SGHNT and CDR2 is YYREEE (reference sequence). The CDR3 nucleotides are TGTGCCAGCAGCTTCCCCAGCGGGAGGAGCTGGAATGAGCGGTTCTTC. Translating it yields CASSFPSGRSWNERFF.

As to this clonotype: One junction end disagrees with the germline gene, perhaps due to a read error. The chain links TRBV4-2 to TRBJ2-4, with D tentatively TRBD1 (5 bases). In germline, CDR1 is LGHNA, CDR2 YNFKEQ. This CDR3 is built from 18 residues. The CDR3 loop reads CASSQEGVGKGIGNTQYF. In DNA form, the CDR3 reads TGTGCCAGCAGCCAAGAAGGCGTAGGGAAGGGGATCGGAAACACTCAGTACTTC.

Details on this clonotype: The CDR3 does not end in the conserved phenylalanine or tryptophan, so this is likely a read error. The V gene is TRBV6-5, the J gene TRBJ1-1, with D maybe TRBD1 (5 bases). The CDR3 has 16 residues. Germline CDR1 and CDR2: MNHEY and SVGAGI. The CDR3 DNA reads as TGTACCAGCAGTTACGGGGGTAGCGGAAGAGGAACTGAAGCTTTCCTT. Its protein product is CTSSYGGSGRGTEAFL.

The chain carries TRBV5-4 and TRBJ2-1; weak D call: TRBD2 (5 bases). This CDR3 has 16 amino acids. Trimming shortened V by 1 base and J by 0 bases, and 11 bases separated the two germline ends. Germline values: CDR1 SGHNT, CDR2 YYREEE (reference sequence). CDR3 protein: CASSLISAISYNEQFF. CDR3 sequence (DNA): TGTGCCAGCAGCTTGATTAGCGCAATCTCCTACAATGAGCAGTTCTTC.

Turning to this clonotype: The missing conserved phenylalanine or tryptophan at the end of this CDR3 makes a read error likely. This chain links TRBV4-1 with TRBJ2-1, with a tentative D call TRBD2 (6 bases). Germline loops: CDR1 MGHRA, CDR2 YSYEKL. The CDR3 consists of 15 residues. The CDR3 sequence: CASSLNTGALHEQFL. The DNA of the CDR3 is TGCGCCAGCAGCCTTAATACGGGAGCTCTTCATGAACAGTTCCTC.

A single count supports this clonotype. This likely comes from a read error, as the CDR3 has no conserved phenylalanine or tryptophan at its end. No DNA is shown, since the ends of the CDR3 on it are uncertain; the CDR3 is the one TCRdb lists. The J gene is TRBJ2-1, the V gene TRBV29-1; the DNA was not compared with TRBD1, the D call given in the table. Germline CDR1 SQVTM, CDR2 ANQGSEA. The CDR3 comprises 12 residues, both ends counted. The CDR3: CSALRGYNEQSL.

On this clonotype itself: Lacking the conserved final phenylalanine or tryptophan, this CDR3 likely reflects a read error. V usage is TRBV4-2 and J usage is TRBJ1-1; tentative D call: TRBD1 (6 bases). The CDR3 loop spans 16 amino acids. The germline gives CDR1 LGHNA, CDR2 YNFKEQ. Trimming took 4 bases from V and 1 from J, leaving 16 bases between them. CDR3 nucleotides: TGTGCCAGCAGCCCCGTGGAGGGGGGAGGGAACACTGAAGCTTTCCTT. Protein: CASSPVEGGGNTEAFL.

Note on this clonotype: No conserved phenylalanine or tryptophan is present at the end of the CDR3, so a read error is the likely explanation. Because the CDR3's place on the DNA is in doubt, the DNA is left out and the CDR3 is given as listed by TCRdb. This chain connects TRBV6-1 to TRBJ2-2. The CDR3 has 11 residues if both end residues are counted. Germline assignment: CDR1 MNHNS and CDR2 SASEGT. The CDR3 is CASSALGELFL.

This rearrangement joins TRBV10-3 to TRBJ2-1; D gene uncertain. Trimming pared 2 bases from V and 0 bases from J, leaving 14 bases between. The CDR3 totals 17 residues. Germline V lookup: CDR1 ENHRY, CDR2 SYGVKD. CDR3: CAISEAMVASSYNEQFF. CDR3 bases: TGTGCCATCAGTGAGGCCATGGTGGCTAGCTCCTACAATGAGCAGTTCTTC.

Concerning this clonotype itself: One junction end does not reproduce the germline sequence, and a read error may be involved. This chain uses TRBV6-1 with TRBJ2-2; the D call may be TRBD1 or TRBD2 (6 bases each). The CDR3 sequence is 19 residues long. Germline V CDR1 and CDR2: MNHNS, SASEGT. The CDR3 nucleotides are TGTGGCAGCAGTGGAACCCTTCCCGGGGGCGCCGCGAACACCGGGGAGTTGTTTTTT. This translates into CGSSGTLPGGAANTGELFF.

For this clonotype: One end of the junction does not line up with germline, which may come from a read error. The chain couples TRBV7-8 to TRBJ2-5, with D unresolved. CDR1 and CDR2 from the germline V gene are SGHVS and FQNEAQ. This CDR3 region has 15 residues. CDR3 in amino acids: CTSSSSRRIRETQYF. The CDR3 DNA is TGTACCAGCAGCTCATCCCGAAGGATACGGGAGACCCAGTACTTC.

This clonotype was observed a few times. The chain has TRBV5-5 and TRBJ2-4; a possible D gene is TRBD2 (5 bases). Trimming cost V 2 bases and J 8 bases, with 23 bases left between them. Germline-derived CDR1 and CDR2 are SGHKS and YYEKEE (reference sequence). This CDR3 is 17 amino acids long. This chain's CDR3 is CASSFVGVREWSDIQYF. DNA of the CDR3: TGTGCCAGCAGCTTTGTAGGAGTGAGGGAGTGGTCGGACATTCAGTACTTC.

A note on this clonotype: The junction shows a germline mismatch at one end, possibly a read error. Here the CDR3 DNA reads TGTGACTCGAGAGGGGGCGTCTATGGCTACACCTTT. It translates to CDSRGGVYGYTF. The rearrangement links TRBV6-2 or TRBV6-3 to TRBJ1-2; 7 bases fit TRBD1. This CDR3 has 12 amino acids. Germline V gene data show CDR1 as MNHEY and CDR2 as SVGEGT.

The chain carries TRBV11-2 and TRBJ1-1; no clear D gene. In germline, CDR1 is SGHAT, CDR2 FQNNGV. Trimming left V 5 bases short and J 7 bases short, with 20 bases between. The CDR3 extends over 15 amino acids. As DNA, the CDR3 is TGTGCCAGCAGCATAAGAAGTGGGAGGTTAAATGAAGCTTTCTTT. Protein sequence: CASSIRSGRLNEAFF.

The chain is built from TRBV5-6 and TRBJ2-2; D call uncertain. The CDR3 length is 15 residues. Germline V CDR1 and CDR2: SGHDT, YYEEEE. The V end was cut by 8 bases, the J end by 4 bases, with 18 bases between. CDR3 protein: CASGLAPGVTGELFF. The CDR3 DNA reads as TGTGCCAGTGGCTTAGCACCCGGAGTCACCGGGGAGCTGTTTTTT.

On this clonotype itself: Germline is not matched at one junction end, which may reflect a read error. The chain employs TRBV12-3 or TRBV12-4 and TRBJ2-5, with D perhaps TRBD2 (5 bases). The CDR3 contains 15 residues. CDR3 sequence: CASSIYPGSQETQYF. The CDR3 region has the DNA TGTGCCAGCAGCATCTACCCTGGGAGCCAAGAGACCCAGTACTTT.

The chain uses TRBV29-1 and TRBJ2-3; 9 bases match TRBD2. In germline, CDR1 is SQVTM, CDR2 ANQGSEA. This CDR3 has 16 amino acids. The CDR3 sequence is CSASRASGNISNTQYF. The CDR3 DNA reads as TGCAGTGCCTCCCGGGCTAGCGGGAATATATCAAATACGCAGTATTTT.

As to this clonotype: A junction boundary mismatches the germline segment, possibly from a read error. The chain links TRBV12-3 or TRBV12-4 to TRBJ2-3; TRBD2 might be the D (5 bases). The CDR3 covers 15 residues. The CDR3 region is CASIFPPPSTDTQYF. The CDR3 DNA reads TGTGCCAGTATTTTTCCCCCTCCTAGCACAGATACCCAGTATTTT.

For this clonotype: One end of the junction varies from germline; a read error may be responsible. The genes are TRBV11-3 and TRBJ2-3; D is unresolved. The CDR3 extends over 11 amino acids. Germline V CDR1 and CDR2: SGHNT, YENEEA. As DNA, the CDR3 is TGTACCAGGCACTACACAGATACGCAGTATTTT. This encodes CTRHYTDTQYF.

Comment on this clonotype: A much larger clonotype is one base distant, so this may be a read error. This chain joins TRBV5-8 and TRBJ2-1; D unresolved. Germline V gene sequence: CDR1 SGHTS, CDR2 YDEGEE. This CDR3 has 11 amino acids. The CDR3: CTLSRFDEQFF. As DNA, the CDR3 is TGTACCTTGAGTCGTTTCGATGAGCAGTTCTTC.

Notes on this clonotype: An end of the junction does not agree with germline; a read error may underlie this. The chain joins TRBV29-1 to TRBJ1-2; maybe TRBD1 (6 bases). There are 14 residues in the CDR3. Germline lookup yields CDR1 SQVTM and CDR2 ANQGSEA. Written as DNA, the CDR3 is TGCAGCATTGTTAGGACAGTGAACTTGAGTGGCTACACCTTT. Its protein is CSIVRTVNLSGYTF.

The chain is built from TRBV6-2 or TRBV6-3 and TRBJ1-5; D is unclear. Germline V gives CDR1 MNHEY, CDR2 SVGEGT. The CDR3 is made up of 13 amino acids. Trimming removed 10 bases from V and 3 bases from J, with 13 bases in between. CDR3 protein: CANSYWDNQPQHF. The CDR3 DNA is TGTGCCAACAGCTACTGGGACAATCAGCCCCAGCATTTT.

Concerning this clonotype itself: An end of the junction does not agree with germline; a read error may underlie this. The chain has TRBV30 and TRBJ2-3; TRBD1 or TRBD2 may be the D gene (5 bases each). CDR1 is GTSNPN and CDR2 is SVGIG in the germline V gene (reference sequence). CDR3 length: 15 residues. CDR3 residues: CAWSSVEGLADMQYF. As DNA, the CDR3 is TGTGCCTGGAGTTCTGTCGAGGGGCTTGCAGATATGCAGTATTTT.

About this clonotype itself: The germline gene is not matched at one end of the junction; a read error may be the cause. The chain has TRBV10-2 and TRBJ2-1, with 7 nucleotides matching TRBD2. The length of the CDR3 is 16 residues. Germline V gives CDR1 WSHSY, CDR2 SAAADI. Here the CDR3 DNA reads TGCGCCAGCAGCCTCCTAGCGGACTTCACCTACAATGGGCAGTTCTTC. Amino acid sequence: CASSLLADFTYNGQFF.

As to this clonotype: At one of its ends the junction is not consistent with the germline gene, which may arise from a read error. The CDR3, as DNA: TGCGCCTGGAATGTACCCGGGGGAGAAGAACTGTTTTTT. Protein sequence: CAWNVPGGEELFF. The V and J genes are TRBV30 and TRBJ1-4, with a possible D match to TRBD1 (5 bases). The germline gives CDR1 GTSNPN, CDR2 SVGIG (reference sequence). This CDR3 region has 13 residues.

The V and J genes are TRBV5-1 and TRBJ1-1; D not resolved. This CDR3 has 14 residues. V lost 10 bases, J lost 1 base, and 17 bases lay in between. Germline V CDR1 and CDR2: SGHRS, YFSETQ. The CDR3 sequence is CAGNSDRWNTEAFF. The CDR3 DNA is TGCGCCGGCAACTCGGACCGTTGGAACACTGAAGCTTTCTTT.

Note on this clonotype: Relative to the germline gene, one junction end is altered; a read error may explain this. This chain links TRBV4-3 with TRBJ2-7, with D tentatively TRBD2 (6 bases). Germline values: CDR1 LGHNA, CDR2 YSLEER. This CDR3 contains 18 residues. CDR3 sequence: CASSQPVTEGHISYELYF. The CDR3 DNA reads TGCGCCAGCAGCCAACCTGTGACGGAGGGTCACATTAGCTACGAGCTGTACTTC.

The CDR3 is CASNISSGDTYEQYF. The CDR3 coding sequence is TGCGCCAGCAACATCTCTAGCGGTGATACCTACGAGCAGTACTTC. This chain connects TRBV5-1 to TRBJ2-7; 7 positions match TRBD2. Looked up from germline, CDR1 is SGHRS and CDR2 is YFSETQ. V lost 6 bases and J lost 2; bases outside the gene matches: 11. The CDR3 contains 15 residues.

A note on this clonotype: The junction differs from germline at one of its ends, possibly a read error. The V call is TRBV5-4, the J call TRBJ2-3; D possibly corresponds to TRBD2 (5 bases). The CDR3 totals 17 residues. The germline CDR1 and CDR2 sequences are SGHNT and YYREEE (reference sequence). CDR3 protein: CASNVDGLPPPTDTRYF. The DNA for the CDR3 is TGTGCCAGCAACGTAGACGGACTCCCTCCACCCACAGATACGCGGTATTTT. Using reference TRBV5-4 and TRBJ2-3 for the parts outside the CDR3, the full variable domain is ETGVTQSPTHLIKTRGQQVTLRCSSQSGHNTVSWYQQALGQGPQFIFQYYREEENGRGNFPPRFSGLQFPNYSSELNVNALELDDSALYLCASNVDGLPPPTDTRYFGPGTRLTVL.

A note on this clonotype: The missing conserved phenylalanine or tryptophan at the end of this CDR3 makes a read error likely. The limits of the CDR3 on the DNA are not certain, so only TCRdb's listed CDR3 is given. This CDR3 reads CASILRWTSGRAGKGGELFY. The gene calls are TRBV11-3 and TRBJ2-2; the D call TRBD2 from the table was never checked on the DNA. Germline V CDR1 and CDR2: SGHNT, YENEEA. 20 amino acids form the CDR3, both terminal residues included.

As for this clonotype: One end of the junction does not line up with germline, which may come from a read error. The CDR3 region has the DNA TGCGCAAGCAGCTCATCACTAGCGGGAGGAGCAGATACGCGGTATTTT. This gives the protein CASSSSLAGGADTRYF. This rearrangement joins TRBV5-1 to TRBJ2-3, with TRBD2 identical over 12 bases. Germline V gives CDR1 SGHRS, CDR2 YFSETQ. The CDR3 is 16 amino acids.

Note on this clonotype: A much larger clone is a single base away; this may be a read error. The V call is TRBV18, the J call TRBJ2-2; D not resolved. From germline, CDR1 is KGHSH and CDR2 LQKENI. This CDR3 contains 13 residues. In nucleotides, the CDR3 is TGTGCCGGCTCCCCCAGTCCGACCCGGGAGCTGTTTTTT. Its translation is CAGSPSPTRELFF.